The 12 T cell receptor beta chains reported below all come from one sample, sequenced in a study of T cells expressing NK-cell markers. TCRdb processed the 5' RACE reads again and assigns one entry to each CDR3 protein, with no DNA. The sample spans around 140,000 distinct CDR3 sequences; the ten largest clones claim more than 10%. Specimen: blood T cells: a sorted CD56 or NKG2C T cell subset, CD4+ or CD8+ T cells, or bulk PBMC T cells (not recorded which). These receptor sequences come from a man between 18 and 29 years old in good health.

The rearrangement uses TRBV5-1 and TRBJ2-1; the D gene TCRdb calls, TRBD2, cannot be checked with no DNA. CDR3 size: 13 residues. Looked up from germline, CDR1 is SGHRS and CDR2 is YFSETQ. CDR3 loop: CASSLEGLADQFF.

The gene calls are TRBV7-8 and TRBJ2-3; TCRdb returns TRBD2, unconfirmable since there is no DNA. Germline V lookup: CDR1 SGHVS, CDR2 FQNEAQ. This CDR3 contains 16 residues. CDR3 sequence reads: CASSPPPGPITDTQYF.

V gene TRBV2 combines with J gene TRBJ2-1; TCRdb names TRBD2, which stays unverified in the absence of DNA. CDR1 and CDR2 (germline): SNHLY, FYNNEI. CDR3 size: 12 residues. The CDR3 protein is CASSGLVNEQFF.

This sequence joins TRBV4-3 and TRBJ1-1; TCRdb gives TRBD1 as the D gene, but with no DNA this cannot be confirmed. This CDR3 is 16 amino acids long. Germline values: CDR1 LGHNA, CDR2 YSLEER. CDR3 residues: CASSLDRGSLNTEAFF.

The rearrangement uses TRBV7-9 and TRBJ2-2. Germline CDR1 reads SEHNR; CDR2 reads FQNEAQ (reference sequence). The length of the CDR3 is 13 residues. The CDR3 sequence: CASSFTRPGELFF.

The chain employs TRBV20-1 and TRBJ2-7; TCRdb's assignment of TRBD1 cannot be checked, as there is no DNA. The germline V gene encodes CDR1 DFQATT and CDR2 SNEGSKA (reference sequence). CDR3 size: 13 residues. CDR3 loop: CSARDGGLYEQYF.

The chain's CDR3 is CASSLGNSNYGYTF. This chain uses TRBV11-2 with TRBJ1-2. The germline CDR1 and CDR2 sequences are SGHAT and FQNNGV. CDR3 length: 14 amino acids.

This sequence joins TRBV5-1 and TRBJ2-1; the D call from TCRdb, TRBD2, cannot be confirmed without DNA. Germline CDR1 is SGHRS and CDR2 is YFSETQ. CDR3 length: 16 residues. The CDR3 protein is CASSLGTSGVHNEQFF. The whole variable domain, filled in from reference TRBV5-1 and TRBJ2-1, reads KAGVTQTPRYLIKTRGQQVTLSCSPISGHRSVSWYQQTPGQGLQFLFEYFSETQRNKGNFPGRFSGRQFSNSRSEMNVSTLELGDSALYLCASSLGTSGVHNEQFFGPGTRLTVL.

The genes are TRBV6-1 and TRBJ2-2; TCRdb's D call, TRBD2, is unchecked because there is no DNA. Per the germline V gene, CDR1 is MNHNS and CDR2 is SASEGT. This CDR3 is 13 amino acids long. Here the CDR3 reads CASCGSGKGELFF.

This chain links TRBV27 with TRBJ2-1; with no DNA, the TCRdb D assignment of TRBD2 cannot be verified. The germline V gene encodes CDR1 MNHEY and CDR2 SMNVEV (reference sequence). The CDR3 sequence is 17 residues long. The CDR3 region is CASSLIPTSGRDNEQFF.

CDR3: CASSLKMGFNQPQHF. The rearrangement links TRBV7-2 to TRBJ1-5. This CDR3 is 15 amino acids long. Germline values: CDR1 SGHTA, CDR2 FQGNSA.

This rearrangement joins TRBV29-1 to TRBJ2-1; TCRdb lists TRBD2, though no DNA is available to test this call. The germline V gene has CDR1 SQVTM and CDR2 ANQGSEA. This CDR3 spans 18 amino acids. Here the CDR3 reads CSVRGLLLAGAGGNEQFF.